These T cell receptor beta chains were read from a single sample in a study of PD-1 blockade in classical Hodgkin lymphoma. The protocol was immunoSEQ multiplex PCR, while the TCRdb copy is restricted to in-frame clones and leaves out a portion. This table holds 120,000 to 150,000 clones, 78% found once. The specimen comprised peripheral blood mononuclear cells (PBMCs), sampled before the second cycle of nivolumab. Receptor source: a human donor with classical Hodgkin lymphoma. Both conserved end residues are part of each CDR3. A D gene is named only where the DNA matches it firmly. Clone size is shown for a subset of rows, as once, few, many or a class of expanded clone.

14,-,TRBJ1-2,TRBV15,-,CATSRDNRREGYTF,TGTGCCACCAGCAGAGATAACCGGAGGGAAGGCTACACCTTC
14,-,TRBJ2-3,TRBV6-5,-,CASSYVRHTDTQYF,TGTGCCAGCAGTTACGTCAGACACACAGATACGCAGTATTTT
15,once,TRBJ2-5,TRBV6-6,TRBD1,CASSYPGQGMETQYF,TGTGCCAGCAGTTACCCGGGACAGGGAATGGAGACCCAGTACTTC
15,few,TRBJ2-3,TRBV6-5,TRBD2,CASSPREGFTDTQYF,TGTGCCAGCAGCCCCCGGGAGGGCTTCACAGATACGCAGTATTTT
16,-,TRBJ1-3,TRBV18,TRBD1,CASSGVTGSSGNTIYF,TGTGCCAGCTCAGGGGTGACAGGGAGCTCTGGAAACACCATATATTTT
14,-,TRBJ2-1,TRBV28,TRBD2,CASSLSLAGNEQFF,TGTGCCAGCAGTTTATCACTAGCGGGCAATGAGCAGTTCTTC
14,-,TRBJ2-5,TRBV6-5,TRBD1,CASSYSRDRGAQYF,TGTGCCAGCAGTTATTCCCGGGACAGAGGGGCCCAGTACTTC
13,-,TRBJ2-5,TRBV5-6,-,CASSLGTAETQYF,TGTGCCAGCAGCTTGGGGACGGCCGAGACCCAGTACTTC
16,-,TRBJ2-7,TRBV6-1,TRBD2,CASSARVRDYGYEQYF,TGTGCCAGCAGTGCCCGGGTGAGGGACTACGGCTACGAGCAGTACTTC
14,-,TRBJ2-2,TRBV19,-,CASLWRQNTGELFF,TGTGCCAGTCTCTGGCGACAGAACACCGGGGAGCTGTTTTTT
15,-,TRBJ1-5,TRBV19,-,CASSIGRDQNQPQHF,TGTGCCAGTAGTATAGGCCGGGACCAAAATCAGCCCCAGCATTTT
11,-,TRBJ2-7,TRBV7-2,-,CASSSGNEQYF,TGTGCCAGCAGCTCAGGCAACGAGCAGTACTTC
19,-,TRBJ1-5,TRBV14,TRBD1,CASSQEPGDSGYSNQPQHF,TGTGCCAGCAGCCAAGAACCGGGGGACAGCGGCTATAGCAATCAGCCCCAGCATTTT
14,once,TRBJ2-7,TRBV6-6,-,CASSYSDSRYEQYF,TGTGCCAGCAGTTACTCGGACAGTCGTTACGAGCAGTACTTC
14,-,TRBJ2-1,TRBV6-5,-,CASSSLAGEPSPFF,TGTGCCAGCAGTTCTCTAGCAGGAGAGCCCTCGCCGTTCTTC
15,-,TRBJ1-5,TRBV4-2,-,CASSLDGKNNQPQHF,TGTGCCAGCAGCTTGGATGGGAAAAACAATCAGCCCCAGCATTTT
14,-,TRBJ1-1,TRBV7-9,-,CASSFSDRNTEAFF,TGTGCCAGCAGCTTTTCGGACAGGAACACTGAAGCTTTCTTT
14,-,TRBJ2-7,TRBV5-1,-,CASSFDYKPYEQYF,TGCGCCAGCAGCTTTGATTACAAGCCCTACGAGCAGTACTTC
12,-,TRBJ2-3,TRBV7-9,-,CASSLDSLAQYF,TGTGCCAGCAGCTTGGACAGCTTGGCGCAGTATTTT
15,-,TRBJ2-7,TRBV5-1,-,CASSLVSGFVHEQYF,TGCGCCAGCAGCTTGGTCTCAGGGTTTGTCCACGAGCAGTACTTC
14,-,TRBJ2-1,TRBV18,TRBD2,CASSRAGGTNEQFF,TGTGCCAGCTCACGGGCGGGAGGGACCAATGAGCAGTTCTTC
14,few,TRBJ2-5,TRBV18,-,CASSPPGSAETQYF,TGTGCCAGCTCACCACCTGGAAGTGCAGAGACCCAGTACTTC
17,-,TRBJ2-1,TRBV7-9,-,CASSLAPGVSSYNEQFF,TGTGCCAGCAGCTTAGCGCCGGGCGTCAGCTCCTACAATGAGCAGTTCTTC
13,-,TRBJ1-1,TRBV6-1,-,CASSTGLNTEAFF,TGTGCCAGCAGTACAGGGTTGAACACTGAAGCTTTCTTT
12,-,TRBJ1-1,TRBV18,-,CASSPSGRASFF,TGTGCCAGCTCACCATCGGGCAGGGCGTCTTTCTTT
15,once,TRBJ2-3,TRBV5-1,-,CASNTGGPSTDTQYF,TGCGCCAGCAATACCGGGGGGCCGTCTACAGATACGCAGTATTTT
14,-,TRBJ2-1,TRBV6-6,-,CASSYTSSYNEQFF,TGTGCCAGCAGTTACACTAGCTCCTACAATGAGCAGTTCTTC
14,-,TRBJ2-3,TRBV7-2,TRBD2,CASSIGLAGDTQYF,TGTGCCAGCAGCATCGGACTAGCGGGGGATACGCAGTATTTT
16,-,TRBJ2-1,TRBV28,TRBD2,CASSPTSGRGDNEQFF,TGTGCCAGCAGCCCTACTAGCGGGAGGGGGGACAATGAGCAGTTCTTC
15,-,TRBJ2-2,TRBV5-1,-,CASSEDTPNTGELFF,TGCGCCAGCAGCGAGGACACACCGAACACCGGGGAGCTGTTTTTT
15,once,TRBJ2-3,TRBV28,TRBD2,CASSELAGGQYTQYF,TGTGCCAGCAGTGAACTAGCGGGAGGGCAATATACGCAGTATTTT
15,once,TRBJ2-5,TRBV19,-,CASSIVPPLGETQYF,TGTGCCAGTAGTATTGTGCCGCCGCTGGGAGAGACCCAGTACTTC
15,-,TRBJ2-7,TRBV4-1,TRBD2,CASGTPGTRTYEQYF,TGCGCCAGTGGGACCCCGGGGACTAGGACCTACGAGCAGTACTTC
14,-,TRBJ2-5,TRBV9,-,CASSGGRPQETQYF,TGTGCCAGCAGCGGAGGGCGGCCCCAAGAGACCCAGTACTTC
11,once,TRBJ2-7,TRBV6-5,-,CASSRDSEQYF,TGTGCCAGCAGCCGGGACTCGGAGCAGTACTTC
16,once,TRBJ2-5,TRBV19,TRBD1,CASSIGQGGGQETQYF,TGTGCCAGTAGTATCGGACAGGGTGGGGGCCAAGAGACCCAGTACTTC
13,-,TRBJ1-2,TRBV5-1,TRBD1,CASSPMWTGETTF,TGCGCCAGCAGCCCGATGTGGACAGGGGAGACCACCTTC
14,few,TRBJ1-1,TRBV18,-,CASSPTGRDTEAFF,TGTGCCAGCTCACCAACCGGTCGGGACACTGAAGCTTTCTTT
14,-,TRBJ1-2,TRBV28,-,CASSLEGNNYGYTF,TGTGCCAGCAGTTTAGAGGGGAACAACTATGGCTACACCTTC
14,-,TRBJ2-7,TRBV11-2,-,CASSSLGISYEQYF,TGTGCCAGCAGTAGTCTAGGGATATCCTACGAGCAGTACTTC